This T cell receptor beta chain derives from a study of blood T cell repertoires in COVID-19. Background on the study: Acute and convalescent COVID-19 samples came from the United States, Italy and Spain. Sources were T cells, B-cell-depleted T cells, or PBMCs; the material itself was cDNA or gDNA.

The germline V gene has CDR1 SGHTA and CDR2 FQGNSA. CDR3 length: 16 amino acids. Unmatched junction bases numbered 9, after V lost 5 bases and J lost 9 bases. Authors' methods: Reference gene primer amplification in the assay estimated nucleated cell counts. Some clones are missing from TCRdb's copy, which holds only in-frame ones; the method was immunoSEQ multiplex PCR. The V and J calls and clone size come from that table; D and trimming were worked out from the DNA. This sample has 150,000 to 200,000 clones, with roughly 79% found just once. This sequence joins TRBV7-2 and TRBJ2-1; 14 nucleotides match TRBD2. The TCR sequence derives from an elderly woman with COVID-19, enrolled during active disease. Sequenced: peripheral blood. Here the CDR3 DNA reads TGTGCCAGCAGCATCACGACTAGCGGGGGGGCCGGTGAGCAGTTCTTC. Translated: CASSITTSGGAGEQFF.